This T cell receptor beta chain comes out of a study of OX40 agonist ivuxolimab in advanced cancers. Whole-study context: A partial response was reached by three patients: one with hepatocellular carcinoma and two with cutaneous melanoma.

Method: immunoSEQ multiplex PCR; TCRdb's copy keeps in-frame clones and lacks some. This sample has around 70,000 clones, with over 75% found just once. Germline trimming cut 4 bases from V and 3 bases from J; bases unmatched to any gene: 9. Germline lookup yields CDR1 SGHRS and CDR2 YFSETQ. The CDR3 length is 16 residues. V and J are TRBV5-1 and TRBJ1-1, with 10 nucleotides matching TRBD1. The material was CD4+ or CD8+ T cells sorted from blood, obtained in a trial of the OX40 agonist ivuxolimab. This sequence originates from an adult with an advanced solid tumor such as melanoma, head and neck, liver or kidney cancer. CDR3: CASSATTGGRYTEAFF. The CDR3 DNA reads TGCGCCAGCAGCGCTACGACAGGGGGCAGGTACACTGAAGCTTTCTTT.